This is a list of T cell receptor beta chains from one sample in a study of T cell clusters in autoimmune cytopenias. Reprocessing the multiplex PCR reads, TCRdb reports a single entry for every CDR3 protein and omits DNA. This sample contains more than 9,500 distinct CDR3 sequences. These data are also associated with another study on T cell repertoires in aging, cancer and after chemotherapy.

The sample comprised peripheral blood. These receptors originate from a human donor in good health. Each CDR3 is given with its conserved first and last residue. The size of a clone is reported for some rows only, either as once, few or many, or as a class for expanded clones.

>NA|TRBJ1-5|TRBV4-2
CASSEGRWGSNQPQHF
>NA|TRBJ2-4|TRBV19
CASSSRSQGRLAKNIQYF
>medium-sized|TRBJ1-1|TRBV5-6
CASSLDRWAEAFF
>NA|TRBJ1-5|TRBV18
CASSPRAGPYSNQPQHF
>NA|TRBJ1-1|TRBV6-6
CASRTGTAPEAFF
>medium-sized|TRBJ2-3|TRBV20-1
CSARRGGFAQYF
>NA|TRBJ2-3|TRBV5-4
CASSLEGSDTQYF
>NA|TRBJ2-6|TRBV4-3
CASSQDPGQVLSGANVLTF
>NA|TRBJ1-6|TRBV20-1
CSLDRDDSYNSPLHF
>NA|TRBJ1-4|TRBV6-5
CASSYSWRIGSEKLFF
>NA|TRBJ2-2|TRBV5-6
CASSLYPRINTGELFF
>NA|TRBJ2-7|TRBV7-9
CASSPGQGDYEQYF
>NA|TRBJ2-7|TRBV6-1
CASSHLPPGSYEQYF
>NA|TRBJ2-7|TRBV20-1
CSARPPDRDEQYF
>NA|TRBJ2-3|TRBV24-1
CATSDPAPSVFSTDTQYF
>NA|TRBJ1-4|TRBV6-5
CASSLRGGAHEKLFF